This T cell receptor (beta chain) was sequenced in a study of a mutant IDH1 vaccine in newly diagnosed glioma. Profiled with immunoSEQ multiplex PCR; TCRdb holds only in-frame clones, not every one. This sample has approximately 79,000 clones, with approximately 85% found just once. In this sample, this clone turned up once. Its target is unknown. Germline values: CDR1 SGHNT, CDR2 YYREEE (reference sequence). This CDR3 is built from 13 residues. V was shortened by 4 bases and J by 2 bases, with 10 bases between the two germline ends. Time point of the sample: week 23, last vaccination. Vaccinated patients received 300 ug of mutant IDH1 20-mer peptide per dose, with topical imiquimod. The astrocytomas were IDH1-mutant, ATRX-negative, and WHO grade 3 or 4.

This TCR was sampled from a woman between 50 and 59 years old with glioma. Sequenced here: PBMCs, sampled from a glioma patient whose treatment included an IDH1 peptide vaccine. This rearrangement joins TRBV5-4 to TRBJ2-7; D is undetermined. The CDR3 spells CASSHDVTYEQYF. CDR3 DNA: TGTGCCAGCAGCCATGACGTAACCTACGAGCAGTACTTC.